A selection of T cell receptor beta chains follows, all from one sample in a study of cytomegalovirus exposure and HLA in healthy donors. Only in-frame clones appear in the TCRdb table, and some are missing; sequencing was by immunoSEQ multiplex PCR. The data contain some 120,000 clones, less than 85% of them seen just once; the ten biggest clones take up approximately 8.4%. Material for sequencing was PBMCs. Receptor source: a man aged 30-40 years in good health and CMV-seropositive. The CDR3 runs from the conserved cysteine through the conserved F or W. The D gene is left open where the match is weak. Rows give clone size only sometimes, using once, few, many, or a class for an expanded clone.

D	V	size	J	DNA	CDR3
.	TRBV28	.	TRBJ2-2	TGTGCCAGCAGCAAACCACCCAGGGACACCGGGGAGCTGTTTTTT	CASSKPPRDTGELFF
.	TRBV4-1	.	TRBJ1-1	TGCGCCAGCAGCAAGGGGTGGTCGAACACTGAAGCTTTCTTT	CASSKGWSNTEAFF
.	TRBV10-3	.	TRBJ2-1	TGTGCCATCAGTGAGTCGAAGTCGGCACCCTGGGCTGGGCAGTTCTTC	CAISESKSAPWAGQFF
.	TRBV5-1	.	TRBJ2-3	TGCGCCAGCAGCTTGAGGCAGGGGTCCACAGATACGCAGTATTTT	CASSLRQGSTDTQYF
.	TRBV27	.	TRBJ2-7	TGTGCCAGCAGTTTATCCAGGGGATCAACCTACGAGCAGTACTTC	CASSLSRGSTYEQYF
.	TRBV4-2	.	TRBJ1-1	TGTGCCAGCACCAACCGTGAAGCGAACACTGAAGCTTTCTTT	CASTNREANTEAFF
.	TRBV7-3	many	TRBJ1-1	TGTGCCAGCAGCACCAACAGGGAAACTGAAGCTTTCTTT	CASSTNRETEAFF
.	TRBV7-2	.	TRBJ1-1	TGTGCCAGCAGCTTAAGCGCGGGGAACACTGAAGCTTTCTTT	CASSLSAGNTEAFF
.	TRBV6-5	.	TRBJ2-7	TGTGCCAGCAGTTCCAGGGTTAAGCAGTACTTC	CASSSRVKQYF
TRBD1	TRBV15	.	TRBJ1-5	TGTGCCACCAGCAGAGGGACAGGGTATCAGCCCCAGCATTTT	CATSRGTGYQPQHF
.	TRBV18	few	TRBJ2-1	TGTGCCAGCTCACCCATTACGGTGGATGAGCAGTTCTTC	CASSPITVDEQFF
.	TRBV19	.	TRBJ1-6	TGTGCCAGTAGCCTCAACAGGGTTTCACCCCTCCACTTT	CASSLNRVSPLHF
TRBD1	TRBV9	.	TRBJ1-3	TGTGCCAGCAGCGTAGGGGACAGGGTCTCTGGAAACACCATATATTTT	CASSVGDRVSGNTIYF
.	TRBV5-1	.	TRBJ1-1	TGCGCCAGCAGCCGCGGTGTGGACAGAACTGAAGCTTTCTTT	CASSRGVDRTEAFF
TRBD2	TRBV7-6	.	TRBJ2-5	TGTGCCAGCAGCCCGGTCGGGGGGGGAGCGGTGGAGACCCAGTACTTC	CASSPVGGGAVETQYF
.	TRBV6-5	.	TRBJ2-7	TGTGCCAGCAGTGAGGACCCGGCGGGCTACGAGCAGTACTTC	CASSEDPAGYEQYF
.	TRBV29-1	.	TRBJ2-1	TGCAGCGTTGAACTAGCCCCCGATGAGCAGTTCTTC	CSVELAPDEQFF
TRBD2	TRBV2	.	TRBJ2-1	TGTGCCAGCAGTGCTGTAGCGGGGGGGTACAATGAGCAGTTCTTC	CASSAVAGGYNEQFF
TRBD1	TRBV6-5	.	TRBJ1-1	TGTGCCAGCAGTGAGGACAGGGGCTACACTGAAGCTTTCTTT	CASSEDRGYTEAFF
TRBD1	TRBV2	once	TRBJ2-5	TGTGCCAGCAGTGAAGACAGGGGACAAGAGACCCAGTACTTC	CASSEDRGQETQYF
.	TRBV5-1	.	TRBJ2-1	TGCGCCAGCAGTGTGGGGGCGAACAATGAGCAGTTCTTC	CASSVGANNEQFF
.	TRBV5-1	.	TRBJ2-5	TGCGCCAGCAGCGCTGCCGGGAGAAGGGAGACCCAGTACTTC	CASSAAGRRETQYF
TRBD2	TRBV27	.	TRBJ2-7	TGTGCCAGCAGTTTATCGCGGGGGTTTCAGTACGAGCAGTACTTC	CASSLSRGFQYEQYF
.	TRBV27	.	TRBJ2-7	TGTGCCAGCAGCGTACAGACTAGAATCTACGAGCAGTACTTC	CASSVQTRIYEQYF
.	TRBV6-5	few	TRBJ2-5	TGTGCCAGCAGCCTACCCGGGGAAGAGACCCAGTACTTC	CASSLPGEETQYF
.	TRBV6-1	.	TRBJ1-1	TGTGCCAGCACCTTCAAGGGATTAACGGGGACTGAAGCTTTCTTT	CASTFKGLTGTEAFF
.	TRBV29-1	.	TRBJ1-2	TGCAGCGGCAGGTCAGCCGACACTAACTATGGCTACACCTTC	CSGRSADTNYGYTF
.	TRBV7-9	.	TRBJ1-1	TGTGCCAGCAGCCGCCGGGGGGCAAGCTGGGACACTGAAGCTTTCTTT	CASSRRGASWDTEAFF
TRBD2	TRBV30	once	TRBJ2-1	TGTGCCTGGAGTGTTGGCGGGGGGGCGTTTCATGAGCAGTTCTTC	CAWSVGGGAFHEQFF
TRBD1	TRBV6-1	.	TRBJ2-7	TGTGCCAGCAGAGCTGACCGACAGGGGCGCCACGAGCAGTACTTC	CASRADRQGRHEQYF
.	TRBV12-5	.	TRBJ2-3	TGTGCTAGTGGTTTGCAAATCCCAGATACGCAGTATTTT	CASGLQIPDTQYF
.	TRBV15	.	TRBJ2-7	TGTGCCACCAGCAGAGATCGGGGGACGGCAGGGGGCGAGCAGTACTTC	CATSRDRGTAGGEQYF